The rows below give T cell receptor beta chains drawn from one sample of a study of cytomegalovirus exposure and HLA in healthy donors. The repertoire was sequenced with immunoSEQ multiplex PCR; TCRdb's copy has only in-frame clones and lacks some. In the table there are 120,000 to 150,000 clones, roughly three quarters of which are singletons. Sequenced: PBMCs. The receptors come from a female donor in good health and CMV-seronegative. Both conserved end residues are part of each CDR3. D genes are given only for firm matches. Size is stated for part of the rows, as once, few or many counts, or as a class when the clone is expanded.

TRBV7-8	-	-	TRBJ2-5	CASSPRWGRRNQETQYF	TGTGCCAGCAGCCCCAGGTGGGGCCGTAGGAACCAAGAGACCCAGTACTTC
TRBV5-6	-	-	TRBJ2-3	CASSLAADTQYF	TGTGCCAGCAGCTTGGCGGCAGATACGCAGTATTTT
TRBV6-5	few	-	TRBJ1-2	CASRNPGDYGYTF	TGTGCCAGCAGGAACCCCGGGGACTATGGCTACACCTTC
TRBV5-4	-	-	TRBJ2-7	CASSLGDTSYEQYF	TGTGCCAGCAGCTTGGGGGACACCTCCTACGAGCAGTACTTC
TRBV5-4	-	-	TRBJ2-7	CASSLNAGYYEQYF	TGTGCCAGCAGCCTCAACGCGGGGTACTACGAGCAGTACTTC
TRBV27	-	TRBD1	TRBJ2-7	CASSLSTGIYEQYF	TGTGCCAGCAGTTTATCGACAGGGATTTACGAGCAGTACTTC
TRBV11-3	once	TRBD1	TRBJ2-2	CASSLGDPGGTGELFF	TGTGCCAGCAGCTTAGGGGACCCAGGGGGCACCGGGGAGCTGTTTTTT
TRBV19	-	TRBD1	TRBJ2-2	CASRPGQYTGELFF	TGTGCCAGTAGACCGGGACAGTACACCGGGGAGCTGTTTTTT
TRBV6-6	-	-	TRBJ2-7	CASSYLGPPIYEQYF	TGTGCCAGCAGTTACCTAGGTCCCCCGATTTACGAGCAGTACTTC
TRBV14	-	TRBD2	TRBJ2-1	CASSQLAGVGNEQFF	TGTGCCAGCAGCCAGCTAGCGGGGGTGGGGAATGAGCAGTTCTTC
TRBV7-6	once	-	TRBJ1-5	CASSLGSTYSNQPQHF	TGTGCCAGCAGCTTAGGCTCGACATATAGCAATCAGCCCCAGCATTTT
TRBV6-5	-	-	TRBJ2-1	CASSYQRFYNEQFF	TGTGCCAGCAGTTACCAGCGGTTTTACAATGAGCAGTTCTTC
TRBV9	-	-	TRBJ2-3	CASSVGPRDTDTQYF	TGTGCCAGCAGCGTAGGCCCCCGGGACACAGATACGCAGTATTTT
TRBV19	-	-	TRBJ2-7	CASSMTPDTGYEQYF	TGTGCCAGTAGTATGACCCCGGACACCGGCTACGAGCAGTACTTC
TRBV7-2	-	TRBD2	TRBJ2-1	CASRAYGGGAGEQFF	TGTGCCAGCCGGGCATATGGCGGGGGGGCAGGTGAGCAGTTCTTC
TRBV28	-	TRBD1	TRBJ1-5	CASRVPGQGYQPQHF	TGTGCCAGCAGGGTACCGGGACAGGGGTATCAGCCCCAGCATTTT
TRBV7-9	-	-	TRBJ1-1	CASSLAGDMNTEAFF	TGTGCCAGCAGCTTAGCGGGGGACATGAACACTGAAGCTTTCTTT
TRBV27	-	TRBD1	TRBJ1-2	CASRMTGGLYGYTF	TGTGCCAGCAGGATGACAGGGGGGCTGTATGGCTACACCTTC
TRBV11-3	-	TRBD2	TRBJ2-5	CASSHRGLAGGPGETQYF	TGTGCCAGCAGCCACCGCGGGTTAGCGGGAGGGCCCGGTGAGACCCAGTACTTC
TRBV5-4	-	TRBD2	TRBJ2-7	CASSSGGVSGWKQYF	TGTGCCAGCAGCTCGGGGGGAGTATCTGGGTGGAAGCAGTACTTC
TRBV5-1	-	-	TRBJ2-5	CASSHAGSETQYF	TGCGCCAGCAGCCATGCGGGGTCAGAGACCCAGTACTTC
TRBV7-2	-	TRBD1	TRBJ1-2	CAITPGGGDGYTF	TGTGCCATCACCCCAGGAGGGGGCGACGGCTACACCTTC
TRBV5-1	-	-	TRBJ2-7	CASSRVGGGTYEQYF	TGCGCCAGCAGCCGGGTGGGGGGGGGCACCTACGAGCAGTACTTC
TRBV5-6	-	TRBD2	TRBJ2-3	CASSLGRGGFTDTQYF	TGTGCCAGCAGCTTGGGACGCGGGGGGTTCACAGATACGCAGTATTTT
TRBV10-3	-	TRBD2	TRBJ2-5	CAIARREETQYF	TGTGCCATCGCTCGGCGGGAGGAGACCCAGTACTTC
TRBV10-3	-	TRBD2	TRBJ2-3	CAISGLAGAADTQYF	TGTGCCATCAGTGGACTAGCGGGGGCGGCAGATACGCAGTATTTT
TRBV4-1	-	-	TRBJ2-1	CASSQLGLGSPYNEQFF	TGCGCCAGCAGCCAATTGGGCCTGGGCTCTCCTTACAATGAGCAGTTCTTC
TRBV10-3	-	-	TRBJ1-2	CAISEFSEDGYTF	TGTGCCATCAGTGAATTTTCAGAAGATGGCTACACCTTC
TRBV2	-	TRBD2	TRBJ2-7	CASTGGSEQYF	TGTGCCTCCACCGGGGGGAGCGAGCAGTACTTC
TRBV7-5	-	-	TRBJ1-3	CVRSPRQKTAGNTIYF	TGTGTCAGAAGCCCCCGACAAAAGACAGCTGGAAACACCATATATTTT
TRBV28	-	-	TRBJ1-5	CASRPQGSNQPQHF	TGTGCCAGCAGACCACAGGGAAGCAATCAGCCCCAGCATTTT
TRBV4-3	once	TRBD1	TRBJ1-1	CASSHRQGGRMNTEAFF	TGCGCCAGCAGCCACCGACAGGGGGGAAGGATGAACACTGAAGCTTTCTTT
TRBV7-2	-	TRBD1	TRBJ2-7	CASSADRGLRYEQYF	TGTGCCAGCAGCGCGGACAGGGGTTTAAGGTACGAGCAGTACTTC
TRBV19	-	-	TRBJ2-1	CASSEVAGEQFF	TGTGCCAGTAGTGAGGTGGCGGGAGAGCAGTTCTTC
TRBV11-2	-	TRBD2	TRBJ2-2	CASSTQGGDTGELFF	TGTGCCAGCAGCACCCAGGGAGGGGACACCGGGGAGCTGTTTTTT
TRBV6-1	few	-	TRBJ1-4	CASRGSSHEKLFF	TGTGCCAGCAGGGGCTCCTCACATGAAAAACTGTTTTTT
TRBV27	-	-	TRBJ2-2	CASSLRGTGELFF	TGTGCCAGCAGTTTAAGAGGCACCGGGGAGCTGTTTTTT
TRBV7-9	-	TRBD1	TRBJ2-1	CASSRRQGQNEQFF	TGTGCCAGCAGTCGTAGACAGGGGCAAAATGAGCAGTTCTTC
TRBV2	-	TRBD1	TRBJ2-7	CASSERGDRGAYEQYF	TGTGCCAGCAGTGAAAGAGGTGACAGGGGTGCCTACGAGCAGTACTTC
TRBV30	-	TRBD1	TRBJ1-2	CAWSPTGEYGYTF	TGTGCCTGGAGTCCGACAGGGGAGTATGGCTACACCTTC
TRBV2	-	TRBD1	TRBJ2-3	CASNGQGADTQYF	TGTGCCAGCAATGGACAGGGGGCAGATACGCAGTATTTT
TRBV21-1	-	-	TRBJ2-7	CASSKASAGNYEQYF	TGTGCCAGCAGCAAAGCATCCGCGGGGAACTACGAGCAGTACTTC
TRBV11-3	-	-	TRBJ2-2	CASSNRGTANTGELFF	TGTGCCAGCAGCAATAGGGGAACAGCGAACACCGGGGAGCTGTTTTTT
TRBV18	-	-	TRBJ1-1	CASSLGGRTNTEAFF	TGTGCCAGCTCCCTTGGGGGGAGGACGAACACTGAAGCTTTCTTT
TRBV7-9	-	-	TRBJ1-1	CASSPPGNTEAFF	TGTGCCAGCAGCCCCCCAGGTAACACTGAAGCTTTCTTT
TRBV5-1	once	TRBD1	TRBJ1-2	CASRLQGAHYGYTF	TGCGCCAGCAGATTACAGGGGGCTCACTATGGCTACACCTTC
TRBV25-1	once	-	TRBJ2-7	CASTSERGYEQYF	TGTGCCAGCACCTCTGAAAGGGGCTACGAGCAGTACTTC
TRBV5-4	few	-	TRBJ2-1	CASSASGNEQFF	TGTGCCAGCAGCGCATCGGGCAATGAGCAGTTCTTC
TRBV5-8	-	-	TRBJ1-3	CASSLFWGPQPGNTIYF	TGTGCCAGCAGCTTGTTCTGGGGGCCACAACCTGGAAACACCATATATTTT
TRBV6-5	few	-	TRBJ1-1	CASSYLTGTEAFF	TGTGCCAGCAGTTACCTGACGGGAACTGAAGCTTTCTTT
TRBV29-1	-	-	TRBJ2-6	CSVSFTGQSSGANVLTF	TGCAGCGTTTCTTTTACAGGGCAGAGCTCTGGGGCCAACGTCCTGACTTTC
TRBV7-9	once	TRBD1	TRBJ2-7	CASSLTDRGGEQYF	TGTGCCAGCAGCTTAACGGACAGGGGAGGCGAGCAGTACTTC
TRBV15	-	-	TRBJ2-7	CATSRDWGGASTYEQYF	TGTGCCACCAGCAGAGACTGGGGGGGCGCTAGTACCTACGAGCAGTACTTC
TRBV7-9	-	-	TRBJ2-5	CASSFPTIEQGRETQYF	TGTGCCAGCAGCTTCCCCACCATAGAACAGGGCAGAGAGACCCAGTACTTC
TRBV9	-	-	TRBJ2-2	CASSVDWGDGPNTGELFF	TGTGCCAGCAGCGTAGATTGGGGGGACGGGCCGAACACCGGGGAGCTGTTTTTT
TRBV6-1	-	TRBD1	TRBJ1-2	CASSGSDRADHHYGYTF	TGTGCCAGCAGTGGCTCGGACAGGGCCGATCATCATTATGGCTACACCTTC